These 18 T cell receptor beta chains were all obtained from the same sample, sequenced in a study of blood T cell repertoires in COVID-19. Profiled with immunoSEQ multiplex PCR; TCRdb holds only in-frame clones, not every one. The profile shows about 20,000 clones, approximately 91% of them singletons. The sequencing input was peripheral blood. The receptor source for this set is a man in his 70s with active COVID-19.

This chain connects TRBV27 to TRBJ1-1, with D possibly matching TRBD1 (6 bases). Germline V gives CDR1 MNHEY, CDR2 SMNVEV (reference sequence). The CDR3 loop spans 14 amino acids. Trimming left V 6 bases short and J 1 base short, with 12 bases between. The CDR3 protein is CASRGHSSNTEAFF. CDR3 sequence (DNA): TGTGCCAGCAGGGGACATTCCTCGAACACTGAAGCTTTCTTT.

V and J are TRBV4-1 and TRBJ1-6; tentative D call: TRBD1 (6 bases). This CDR3 contains 16 residues. Between the trimmed V and J ends, which lost 0 bases and 10 bases, there was a span of 16 bases. Germline loops: CDR1 MGHRA, CDR2 YSYEKL. CDR3 in DNA: TGCGCCAGCAGCCAAGAAGTTACAGGGTCGGGATCACCCCTCCACTTT. This sequence encodes CASSQEVTGSGSPLHF.

The chain links TRBV9 to TRBJ2-1; 8 bases are a match to TRBD2. Trimming cost V 0 bases and J 4 bases; bases outside gene matches: 6. The CDR3 totals 16 residues. The germline V gene has CDR1 SGDLS and CDR2 YYNGEE. In nucleotides, the CDR3 is TGTGCCAGCAGCGTAGATCCGGGAGGGAATTACAATGAGCAGTTCTTC. This translates into CASSVDPGGNYNEQFF.

The V and J genes are TRBV7-9 and TRBJ2-7, with 7 nucleotides matching TRBD2. CDR3 length equals 15 residues. Germline CDR1 is SEHNR and CDR2 is FQNEAQ (reference sequence). J gave up 6 bases and V 5 bases, and 13 bases lay outside the gene matches. The CDR3, as DNA: TGTGCCAGCAGCGTTGGGGGAGGGAGGGCCTTCGAGCAGTACTTC. Its translation is CASSVGGGRAFEQYF. Combining the CDR3 with reference TRBV7-9 and TRBJ2-7 gives the whole variable domain DTGVSQNPRHKITKRGQNVTFRCDPISEHNRLYWYRQTLGQGPEFLTYFQNEAQLEKSRLLSDRFSAERPKGSFSTLEIQRTEQGDSAMYLCASSVGGGRAFEQYFGPGTRLTVT.

The gene calls are TRBV18 and TRBJ1-1, with TRBD1 matching 9 bases. The CDR3 sequence is 18 residues long. The germline CDR1 and CDR2 sequences are KGHSH and LQKENI. The J segment lost 4 bases and the V segment lost 1 base, leaving 13 bases of the junction unmatched. CDR3 region: CASSPQREWGQGVTEAFF. The DNA for the CDR3 is TGTGCCAGCTCACCACAAAGGGAGTGGGGACAGGGTGTCACTGAAGCTTTCTTT.

The chain links TRBV25-1 to TRBJ1-2; D uncertain. V dropped 0 bases and J dropped 8 bases, with 13 bases sitting between them. Germline assignment: CDR1 MGHDK and CDR2 SYGVNS. The CDR3 has 14 amino acids. The CDR3 loop reads CASSEYCGMNGYTF. Here the CDR3 DNA reads TGTGCCAGCAGTGAATATTGCGGGATGAACGGCTACACCTTC.

The chain uses TRBV14 and TRBJ1-3, with D unresolved. The V gene lost 1 base and the J gene lost 7 bases, with 11 bases spanning the gap. The CDR3 covers 14 residues. The V gene's germline CDR1 is SGHDN and CDR2 FVKESK. CDR3 bases: TGTGCCAGCAGCCAAGTATCCAGTAAGAACACCATATATTTT. This sequence encodes CASSQVSSKNTIYF.

The rearrangement uses TRBV4-1 and TRBJ1-2; D ambiguous. The CDR3 runs 17 residues. V lost 2 bases and J lost 4, with 20 bases in between. Germline V gene data show CDR1 as MGHRA and CDR2 as YSYEKL. In nucleotides, the CDR3 is TGCGCCAGCAGCCAACCGAGGTCCCACCCAGGAGGCTATGGCTACACCTTC. Translated: CASSQPRSHPGGYGYTF.

The chain has TRBV30 and TRBJ1-5; D is undetermined. Germline V gene data show CDR1 as GTSNPN and CDR2 as SVGIG (reference sequence). CDR3 length: 13 amino acids. Trimming took off 0 bases at V and 7 bases at J, with 10 bases between the two ends. The CDR3 DNA reads TGTGCCTGGAGTGTACTAGGGAGCCAGCCCCAGCATTTT. It codes for CAWSVLGSQPQHF.

This rearrangement joins TRBV3-1 (or the pseudogene TRBV3-2) to TRBJ2-3; D is ambiguous. This CDR3 contains 14 residues. Germline values: CDR1 LGHDT, CDR2 YNNKEL (reference sequence). V gave up 1 base and J gave up 2 bases, with 7 bases separating them. CDR3 coding DNA: TGTGCCAGCAGCCAAGCGGTTAACACAGATACGCAGTATTTT. Translation: CASSQAVNTDTQYF.

J is TRBJ2-1 and V is TRBV2; 12 nucleotides line up with TRBD2. J was trimmed by 8 bases and V by 3 bases; bases with no gene match: 11. Germline V gene data show CDR1 as SNHLY and CDR2 as FYNNEI. The CDR3 runs 17 residues. This CDR3 is CASSDLVALAGGDEQFF. In nucleotides, the CDR3 is TGTGCCAGCAGTGACCTAGTCGCACTAGCGGGAGGAGATGAGCAGTTCTTC.

The chain recombines TRBV6-2 or TRBV6-3 with TRBJ2-7; 12 bases are a match to TRBD2. Trimming took 5 bases from V and 1 from J; bases not matched to a gene: 6. The CDR3 consists of 16 residues. Per germline, CDR1 MNHEY and CDR2 SVGEGT. The CDR3 here is CASSGPSGRGSYEQYF. The CDR3 DNA reads TGTGCCAGCAGTGGACCTAGCGGGAGGGGGTCCTACGAGCAGTACTTC.

The genes are TRBV19 and TRBJ1-2; 12 nucleotides agree with TRBD1. The CDR3 has 13 amino acids. Germline loops: CDR1 LNHDA, CDR2 SQIVND (reference sequence). V was clipped by 6 bases and J by 8 bases; unmatched bases: 4. Here the CDR3 DNA reads TGTGCCAGTAGAGGGACAGGGGGCTACGGCTACACCTTC. Translating gives CASRGTGGYGYTF.

V and J are TRBV5-4 and TRBJ1-2; 9 bases map to TRBD1. The junction had 2 bases not matched to a gene; V was cut back by 4 bases and J by 1 base. Germline CDR1 reads SGHNT; CDR2 reads YYREEE (reference sequence). This CDR3 comprises 14 residues. The CDR3 DNA reads TGTGCCAGCAGCCCGGGACAGGGTAACTATGGCTACACCTTC. Amino acid sequence: CASSPGQGNYGYTF.

This rearrangement joins TRBV29-1 to TRBJ2-2; 10 nucleotides agree with TRBD2. The CDR3 is 15 amino acids. Unmatched junction bases numbered 8, after V lost 4 bases and J lost 6 bases. The V gene's germline CDR1 is SQVTM and CDR2 ANQGSEA. The DNA of the CDR3 is TGCAGCGTTGCTAATGTAGCGGGGGGCGCCGGGGAGCTGTTTTTT. Amino acid sequence: CSVANVAGGAGELFF.

The V call is TRBV4-1, the J call TRBJ2-3, with no clear D. The CDR3 is 14 amino acids. V dropped 1 base and J dropped 2 bases, with 7 bases sitting between them. Germline lookup yields CDR1 MGHRA and CDR2 YSYEKL. The chain's CDR3 is CASSQVPFTDTQYF. CDR3 nucleotide sequence: TGCGCCAGCAGCCAAGTTCCATTCACAGATACGCAGTATTTT.

In DNA, the CDR3 is TGTGCCAGCAGCGTCGGACATGCAATCTCTGGAAACACCATATATTTT. It translates to CASSVGHAISGNTIYF. The V call is TRBV7-9, the J call TRBJ1-3, with a possible D match to TRBD1 (5 bases). In germline, CDR1 is SEHNR, CDR2 FQNEAQ (reference sequence). The CDR3 has 16 residues. Trimming took off 5 bases at V and 0 bases at J, with 14 bases between the two ends.

The chain links TRBV11-3 to TRBJ2-2; 12 bases agree with TRBD2. This CDR3 has 18 amino acids. Germline-derived CDR1 and CDR2 are SGHNT and YENEEA. V was clipped by 5 bases and J by 5 bases; unmatched bases: 12. For the CDR3, the DNA is TGTGCCAGCAGCGCGGGACGGAGGACTAGCGGGATGACCGGGGAGCTGTTTTTT. This translates into CASSAGRRTSGMTGELFF.